This T cell receptor (beta chain) originates from a study of blood T cell repertoires in COVID-19. Across the study: Specimens from acute and convalescent COVID-19 originated in the United States, Italy and Spain. In each case, the material was cDNA or gDNA derived from T cells, B-cell-depleted T cells, or PBMCs.

Germline V lookup: CDR1 SGHKS, CDR2 YYEKEE (reference sequence). With 3 bases removed from V and 2 bases from J, the gap between germline ends came to 5 bases. The CDR3 totals 13 residues. Original data processing: Estimation of nucleated cell counts relied on the amplification of reference gene primers. Sequencing was performed with immunoSEQ multiplex PCR; in TCRdb, only in-frame clones are kept and a portion is missing. V and J calls and clone size are as listed in that table; D and trimming were resolved from the DNA. The sample yields 70,000 or so clones, 85% to 90% seen once. The sample consisted of peripheral blood. The V gene is TRBV5-5, the J gene TRBJ1-4; no firm D call. This TCR derives from a man between 65 and 79 years old with active or convalescent COVID-19. The CDR3 DNA sequence: TGTGCCAGCAGCTATCCGACTAATGAAAAACTGTTTTTT. Translation: CASSYPTNEKLFF.